Listed here is a single T cell receptor (beta chain). Its antigen is as yet unknown. Researchers took RNA transcripts and amplified the TCR beta CDR3 regions from them. The HTBI primer set was used in a first-round RT-PCR of the TCR CDR3. TCRdb re-called the multiplex PCR reads through MiXCR, storing one row per CDR3 protein. This sample has hundreds of thousands of distinct CDR3 sequences, with 38% found just once. The data were obtained in a study of T cells in Graves' hyperthyroidism and ophthalmopathy. Overall study: Peripheral blood sampling occurred at initial diagnosis, before any treatment. Study-level points and caveats: Blood also carried most thyroid clonotypes expanded above 0.001. A model of 13 V-J pairs discriminated ophthalmopathy from stable hyperthyroidism.

With a duration under 2 months, the hyperthyroidism was newly diagnosed in patients aged 18 to 65. The receptor was isolated from a man younger than 30 with Graves' hyperthyroidism. Sequenced input: blood.

In nucleotides, the CDR3 is TGTGCCGGCCATGATGCGGGGCGCGAGGGCTACACCTTC. This sequence encodes CAGHDAGREGYTF. The V gene is TRBV5-6, the J gene TRBJ1-2; perhaps TRBD1 as D (5 bases). V was clipped by 10 bases and J by 8 bases, with 21 bases between them. The CDR3 spans 13 residues. Germline V gene lookup returns CDR1 SGHDT and CDR2 YYEEEE.